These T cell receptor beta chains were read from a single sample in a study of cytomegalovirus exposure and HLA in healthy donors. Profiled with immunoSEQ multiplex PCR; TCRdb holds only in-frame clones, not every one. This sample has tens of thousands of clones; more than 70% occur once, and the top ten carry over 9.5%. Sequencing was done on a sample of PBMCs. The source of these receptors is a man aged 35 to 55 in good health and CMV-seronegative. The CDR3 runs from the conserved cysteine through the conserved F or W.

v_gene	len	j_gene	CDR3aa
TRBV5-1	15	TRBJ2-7	CASSLAGQGAYEQYF
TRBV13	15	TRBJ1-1	CASSETWDRGSEAFF
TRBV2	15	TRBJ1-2	CASRAGTGGMIGYTF
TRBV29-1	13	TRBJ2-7	CSVETHSSYEQYF
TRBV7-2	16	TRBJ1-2	CASSAGGQGGHYGYTF
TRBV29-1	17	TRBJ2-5	CSVQLAGDLRTYETQYF
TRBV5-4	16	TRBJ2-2	CASSPPGLAATGELFF
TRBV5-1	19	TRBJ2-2	CASSLVRLVAGFNTGELFF
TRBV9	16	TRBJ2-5	CASSPRLAENQETQYF
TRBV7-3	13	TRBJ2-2	CASSSGLAGELFF
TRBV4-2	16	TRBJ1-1	CASSQDQGAMNTEAFF
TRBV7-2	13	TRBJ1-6	CASSLGAGSPLHF
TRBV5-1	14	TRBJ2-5	CASSLERRQETQYF
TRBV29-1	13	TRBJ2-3	CSVRTGAGDTQYF
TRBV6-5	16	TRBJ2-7	CASSYSFSGSVYEQYF
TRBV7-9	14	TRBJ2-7	CASGGGPEPYEQYF